The clone carrying this TCR beta chain was counted a few times. This specimen includes other DNA sequences encoding the same CDR3. Method: immunoSEQ multiplex PCR; TCRdb's copy keeps in-frame clones and lacks some. This table has roughly 700,000 clones, 74% appearing once. The entry originates in a study of shared clonotypes between healthy human individuals. With 2 bases removed from V and 6 bases from J, the gap between germline ends came to 6 bases. The CDR3 totals 12 residues. The germline CDR1 and CDR2 sequences are ENHRY and SYGVKD. The chain recombines TRBV10-3 with TRBJ2-3; D is perhaps TRBD2 (6 bases). Sequencing was carried out using memory CD4+ T cells sorted from blood. Subset in this sample: CD45RA-negative fraction. The TCR sequence derives from a woman in her thirties in good health. In DNA, the CDR3 is TGTGCCATCAGTGAGGGGGGGGATACGCAGTATTTT. Its translation: CAISEGGDTQYF.